These 20 T cell receptor beta chains share one sample of origin, sequenced in a study of naive and memory T cell subsets. Two oligonucleotides, mixed equimolar, formed the beta constant-region primer covering TRBC1 and TRBC2. Nested alpha and beta constant-region primers with the SP2 primer drove four PCR rounds on ligated cDNA. TCRdb used MiXCR to reprocess the UMI-ligation and nested PCR reads, holding one entry per CDR3 protein. In the table there are approximately 80,000 distinct CDR3 sequences, about 10% of which are singletons. The specimen was naive CD8+ T cells from blood. The receptors shown here come from a human donor in good health.

This clonotype occurred many times. The V gene is TRBV10-1, the J gene TRBJ2-7; D not resolved. With 8 bases removed from V and 2 bases from J, the gap between germline ends came to 13 bases. CDR1 is WNHNN and CDR2 is SYGVQD in the germline V gene (reference sequence). This CDR3 is 13 amino acids long. The CDR3 sequence is CASSRTPTYEQYF. Written as DNA, the CDR3 is TGCGCCAGCTCTCGAACTCCAACCTACGAGCAGTACTTC.

This clonotype came up many times. The CDR3 bases are TGTGCCAGCAGTTTTCTTCGCCGGGATTACAATGAGCAGTTCTTC. This sequence encodes CASSFLRRDYNEQFF. The V gene is TRBV28, the J gene TRBJ2-1, with D perhaps matching TRBD2 (5 bases). Germline V gene lookup returns CDR1 MDHEN and CDR2 SYDVKM. The CDR3 has 15 amino acids. The V end was cut by 3 bases, the J end by 4 bases, with 13 bases between.

V and J are TRBV2 and TRBJ2-2; 7 positions agree with TRBD2. Losses at the gene ends were 4 bases for V and 1 base for J; bases not matched to a gene: 3. Germline-derived CDR1 and CDR2 are SNHLY and FYNNEI. This CDR3 contains 15 residues. CDR3 sequence reads: CASSASGENTGELFF. As DNA, the CDR3 is TGTGCCAGCAGTGCCAGCGGGGAGAACACCGGGGAGCTGTTTTTT.

V gene TRBV20-1 combines with J gene TRBJ2-3; the match to TRBD2 covers 8 bases. Losses at the gene ends were 5 bases for V and 0 bases for J; bases not matched to a gene: 10. Germline CDR1 is DFQATT and CDR2 is SNEGSKA (reference sequence). The CDR3 runs to 16 residues. This CDR3 reads CSADKGASGSTDTQYF. The CDR3 DNA reads TGCAGTGCTGACAAAGGGGCTAGCGGGAGCACAGATACGCAGTATTTT.

In its sample, this clonotype was seen many times. The V and J genes are TRBV29-1 and TRBJ2-3; no firm D call. Trimming shortened V by 1 base and J by 2 bases, and 13 bases separated the two germline ends. Germline V gene sequence: CDR1 SQVTM, CDR2 ANQGSEA. The CDR3 extends over 15 amino acids. CDR3 residues: CSVEAEDRHTDTQYF. CDR3 in DNA: TGCAGCGTTGAAGCAGAAGATAGACACACAGATACGCAGTATTTT.

This clonotype was seen repeatedly, ten times or more. The chain is built from TRBV9 and TRBJ1-1; D unresolved. Trimming removed 0 bases from V and 3 bases from J, with 12 bases in between. In germline, CDR1 is SGDLS, CDR2 YYNGEE. This CDR3 has 15 residues. In nucleotides, the CDR3 is TGTGCCAGCAGCGTAGCTGGGGATTTTGACACTGAAGCTTTCTTT. The encoded protein is CASSVAGDFDTEAFF.

This chain connects TRBV6-4 to TRBJ2-1, with 15 bases matching TRBD2. CDR1 and CDR2 from the germline V gene are MRHNA and SNTAGT. The CDR3 sequence is 17 residues long. Trimming took 10 bases from V and 1 from J; bases not matched to a gene: 8. CDR3 coding DNA: TGTGCCACCCACCGGGGACTAGCGGGAGGATCCTACAATGAGCAGTTCTTC. It codes for CATHRGLAGGSYNEQFF.

This clonotype appeared many times. The chain carries TRBV27 and TRBJ2-3, with D perhaps TRBD1 or TRBD2 (7 bases each). The CDR3 is 16 residues long. V lost 4 bases, J lost 6 bases, and 20 bases lay in between. Germline CDR1 is MNHEY and CDR2 is SMNVEV (reference sequence). This CDR3 reads CASSYSQGEGLDTQYF. The DNA of the CDR3 is TGTGCCAGCAGTTACTCGCAGGGGGAGGGCCTTGATACGCAGTATTTT.

This clonotype was observed many times. V and J are TRBV27 and TRBJ2-2, with D tentatively TRBD2 (5 bases). The germline V gene encodes CDR1 MNHEY and CDR2 SMNVEV (reference sequence). This CDR3 comprises 17 residues. Between the trimmed V and J ends, which lost 5 bases and 1 base, there was a span of 17 bases. CDR3 coding DNA: TGTGCCAGCAGTCCCCCCGGGGTGGGAGTGAACACCGGGGAGCTGTTTTTT. Its protein is CASSPPGVGVNTGELFF.

On this clonotype: A much more abundant neighbour one base away suggests this may be a read error. The V and J genes are TRBV5-4 and TRBJ2-7; 7 bases are shared with TRBD1. The CDR3 runs to 14 residues. Germline V CDR1 and CDR2: SGHNT, YYREEE (reference sequence). The CDR3 loop is CASRLVGTDYEQYF. The CDR3 DNA reads as TGTGCCAGCAGATTGGTAGGGACAGATTACGAGCAGTACTTC. Variable domain in full (rest from reference TRBV5-4 and TRBJ2-7): ETGVTQSPTHLIKTRGQQVTLRCSSQSGHNTVSWYQQALGQGPQFIFQYYREEENGRGNFPPRFSGLQFPNYSSELNVNALELDDSALYLCASRLVGTDYEQYFGPGTRLTVT.

Many counts were recorded for this clonotype. The V call is TRBV27, the J call TRBJ2-6; D not certain. Deletions cut 5 bases from V and 1 base from J, with 15 bases between. The germline V gene encodes CDR1 MNHEY and CDR2 SMNVEV (reference sequence). This CDR3 comprises 17 residues. The CDR3 nucleotides read TGTGCCAGCAGTACCCCGGACGTCCGTTCTGGGGCCAACGTCCTGACTTTC. This translates into CASSTPDVRSGANVLTF.

At least ten counts were recorded for this clonotype. The CDR3 sequence is CASSPRLAGESNEQFF. CDR3 in DNA: TGTGCCAGCAGTCCGCGACTAGCGGGAGAAAGCAATGAGCAGTTCTTC. The chain joins TRBV12-3 or TRBV12-4 to TRBJ2-1; 12 bases agree with TRBD2. CDR3 length: 16 amino acids. V lost 5 bases and J lost 6; bases outside the gene matches: 8.

The rearrangement links TRBV27 to TRBJ2-5, with 8 bases aligning to TRBD2. The germline CDR1 and CDR2 sequences are MNHEY and SMNVEV (reference sequence). The CDR3 has 14 amino acids. J lost 5 bases, V lost 5 bases, and 7 bases had no gene match. In nucleotides, the CDR3 is TGTGCCAGCAGTCGCGGACTAGCAGGGGAGACCCAGTACTTC. It codes for CASSRGLAGETQYF.

This clonotype appeared a few times. The V and J genes are TRBV7-8 and TRBJ2-7, with D perhaps being TRBD1 or TRBD2 (6 bases each). Trimming cost V 1 base and J 2 bases, with 15 bases left between them. The CDR3 is 16 residues long. Germline values: CDR1 SGHVS, CDR2 FQNEAQ. In DNA form, the CDR3 reads TGTGCCAGCAGCTTAGTAGGGGGACTCAGCCCCTACGAGCAGTACTTC. Its translation: CASSLVGGLSPYEQYF.

This clonotype was recorded a few times. V is TRBV9 and J is TRBJ2-2, with 10 bases identical to TRBD2. CDR1 is SGDLS, CDR2 YYNGEE, per germline. The ends lost 0 bases at V and 1 base at J; junction bases unmatched: 6. The CDR3 runs 18 residues. CDR3 DNA: TGTGCCAGCAGCGTAGCCTCTAGCGGGAGCCTGAACACCGGGGAGCTGTTTTTT. Protein sequence: CASSVASSGSLNTGELFF.

Many counts were recorded for this clonotype. The V gene is TRBV2, the J gene TRBJ2-1; D is possibly TRBD2 (6 bases). Trimming removed 7 bases from V and 4 bases from J, with 17 bases in between. The CDR3 covers 15 residues. Per the germline V gene, CDR1 is SNHLY and CDR2 is FYNNEI. CDR3 in DNA: TGTGCCAGCATGGGGGGACCGGTCGTATACAATGAGCAGTTCTTC. This gives the protein CASMGGPVVYNEQFF.

Only a few counts were recorded for this clonotype. This chain connects TRBV6-2 or TRBV6-3 to TRBJ1-5, with D hard to call. Trimming cost V 6 bases and J 0 bases, with 12 bases left between them. Germline lookup yields CDR1 MNHEY and CDR2 SVGEGT. The CDR3 covers 15 residues. The chain's CDR3 is CASRPLRDSNQPQHF. The CDR3 DNA sequence: TGTGCCAGCAGACCCCTCCGCGATAGCAATCAGCCCCAGCATTTT.

This clonotype has a handful of counts. The V call is TRBV7-9, the J call TRBJ2-3; possibly TRBD1 for D (6 bases). Deletions cut 5 bases from V and 4 bases from J, with 16 bases between. Germline CDR1 and CDR2: SEHNR and FQNEAQ (reference sequence). This CDR3 spans 15 amino acids. CDR3 in DNA: TGTGCCAGCAGCGGATACAGGGTCTCCCCAGATACGCAGTATTTT. Protein: CASSGYRVSPDTQYF. The full variable domain, rest sourced from reference TRBV7-9 and TRBJ2-3, is DTGVSQNPRHKITKRGQNVTFRCDPISEHNRLYWYRQTLGQGPEFLTYFQNEAQLEKSRLLSDRFSAERPKGSFSTLEIQRTEQGDSAMYLCASSGYRVSPDTQYFGPGTRLTVL.

This clonotype has ten or more counts. The chain has TRBV7-8 and TRBJ2-2, with 7 bases that match TRBD1. Trimming removed 5 bases from V and 6 bases from J; junction bases left unmatched: 9. The CDR3 covers 15 residues. Germline V gives CDR1 SGHVS, CDR2 FQNEAQ. The CDR3 protein is CASSPGGSPAGELFF. The CDR3 coding sequence is TGTGCCAGCAGCCCAGGGGGTTCTCCCGCCGGGGAGCTGTTTTTT.

The chain joins TRBV25-1 to TRBJ1-4; D remains ambiguous. The CDR3 length is 12 residues. Germline CDR1 and CDR2: MGHDK and SYGVNS. V lost 7 bases, J lost 4 bases, and 7 bases lay in between. CDR3 in DNA: TGTGCCAGCACACAGATTAATGAAAAACTGTTTTTT. Translating gives CASTQINEKLFF. Together with reference TRBV25-1 and TRBJ1-4, the CDR3 gives the full variable domain: EADIYQTPRYLVIGTGKKITLECSQTMGHDKMYWYQQDPGMELHLIHYSYGVNSTEKGDLSSESTVSRIRTEHFPLTLESARPSHTSQYLCASTQINEKLFFGSGTQLSVL.